Following are 23 T cell receptor beta chains from one sample sequenced in a study of cytomegalovirus exposure and HLA in healthy donors. PCR employed 60 Vbeta and 13 Jbeta primers. Method: immunoSEQ multiplex PCR; TCRdb's copy keeps in-frame clones and lacks some. Found here are about 150,000 clones, roughly 81% of them singletons; the top ten hold roughly 2.3%. Source material: PBMCs. These receptors were taken from a woman aged 18-29 years in good health and CMV-seronegative.

This clone was observed a few times. The V and J genes are TRBV6-4 and TRBJ1-4; tentatively, D is TRBD1 (6 bases). The CDR3 spans 14 residues. CDR1 is MRHNA and CDR2 is SNTAGT in the germline V gene. The V end was cut by 3 bases, the J end by 7 bases, with 12 bases between. The CDR3 reads CASSERGEGEKLFF. In DNA, the CDR3 is TGTGCCAGCAGTGAGAGGGGGGAGGGTGAAAAACTGTTTTTT.

The rearrangement uses TRBV2 and TRBJ2-3; 9 positions match TRBD2. Germline CDR1 is SNHLY and CDR2 is FYNNEI. The CDR3 is 16 residues long. J was trimmed by 5 bases and V by 3 bases; bases with no gene match: 9. The CDR3 spells CASSDSGRELGDTQYF. The CDR3, as DNA: TGTGCCAGCAGTGATAGCGGGAGAGAACTCGGAGATACGCAGTATTTT.

The rearrangement uses TRBV7-2 and TRBJ2-3; tentative D call: TRBD2 (5 bases). This CDR3 contains 14 residues. The V gene's germline CDR1 is SGHTA and CDR2 FQGNSA. V dropped 2 bases and J dropped 1 base, with 7 bases sitting between them. CDR3 in amino acids: CASSLFSGTDTQYF. The CDR3 DNA reads TGTGCCAGCAGCTTATTTAGCGGCACAGATACGCAGTATTTT.

This chain joins TRBV15 and TRBJ1-6; a weak D match, TRBD1 (6 bases). Germline lookup yields CDR1 LNHNV and CDR2 YYDKDF (reference sequence). Trimming shortened V by 1 base and J by 7 bases, and 11 bases separated the two germline ends. There are 15 residues in the CDR3. CDR3 coding DNA: TGTGCCACCAGCAGAGCGTCCGGACAGAATTCACCCCTCCACTTT. Encoded protein: CATSRASGQNSPLHF. Based on the CDR3 plus reference TRBV15 and TRBJ1-6, the full variable domain is DAMVIQNPRYQVTQFGKPVTLSCSQTLNHNVMYWYQQKSSQAPKLLFHYYDKDFNNEADTPDNFQSRRPNTSFCFLDIRSPGLGDTAMYLCATSRASGQNSPLHFGNGTRLTVT.

This chain joins TRBV9 and TRBJ2-5, with D perhaps matching TRBD2 (6 bases). Germline CDR1 SGDLS, CDR2 YYNGEE. CDR3 length: 15 amino acids. V lost 0 bases, J lost 4 bases, and 13 bases lay in between. The CDR3 region has the DNA TGTGCCAGCAGCGTAGGACTAGTCGTCCCAGAGACCCAGTACTTC. This gives the protein CASSVGLVVPETQYF.

V gene TRBV4-3 combines with J gene TRBJ2-7; 8 bases line up with TRBD1. The CDR3 sequence is 13 residues long. The V segment lost 3 bases and the J segment 4 bases; nucleotides outside the gene matches: 2. Germline CDR1 and CDR2: LGHNA and YSLEER. DNA for the CDR3: TGCGCCAGCAGCCACGACAGGGGATACGAGCAGTACTTC. It encodes CASSHDRGYEQYF.

The chain employs TRBV7-2 and TRBJ2-5, with TRBD2 identical over 14 bases. The CDR3 loop spans 16 amino acids. The trim removed 3 bases at V and 0 bases at J, leaving 0 bases unmatched. Germline V gene lookup returns CDR1 SGHTA and CDR2 FQGNSA. CDR3 protein: CASSLGLAGDQETQYF. Written as DNA, the CDR3 is TGTGCCAGCAGCTTGGGACTAGCGGGAGACCAAGAGACCCAGTACTTC.

The chain recombines TRBV30 with TRBJ1-2; 10 bases agree with TRBD1. Germline loops: CDR1 GTSNPN, CDR2 SVGIG (reference sequence). V was clipped by 2 bases and J by 7 bases; unmatched bases: 4. The CDR3 length is 13 residues. In DNA, the CDR3 is TGTGCCTGGAGTTCTGGGACAGGGGCTGGCTACACCTTC. This translates into CAWSSGTGAGYTF.

In DNA, the CDR3 is TGTGCCAGCTCACCACGGACAGGGACCTACGAGCAGTACTTC. Translated: CASSPRTGTYEQYF. The chain joins TRBV18 to TRBJ2-7, with 8 bases matching TRBD1. Germline V gene sequence: CDR1 KGHSH, CDR2 LQKENI. V shed 1 base, J shed 2 bases, and the junction held 1 base outside the gene matches. The CDR3 runs 14 residues.

V is TRBV23-1 and J is TRBJ1-5; 8 nucleotides align to TRBD1. TRBV23-1 is an open reading frame whose function is uncertain. Trimming cost V 4 bases and J 2 bases; bases outside gene matches: 7. This CDR3 spans 16 amino acids. In DNA, the CDR3 is TGCGCCAGCAGTCCCTCCATGACAGGGGGCAATCAGCCCCAGCATTTT. This translates into CASSPSMTGGNQPQHF.

The genes are TRBV27 and TRBJ2-7; 10 positions agree with TRBD2. The CDR3 has 15 amino acids. CDR1 is MNHEY, CDR2 SMNVEV, per germline (reference sequence). Trimming at V came to 2 bases and at J to 6 bases, leaving 7 bases not matched to a gene. The CDR3 sequence: CASSLTASGSGEQYF. DNA of the CDR3: TGTGCCAGCAGTTTAACGGCTAGCGGGAGTGGCGAGCAGTACTTC.

The chain has TRBV19 and TRBJ1-5, with 8 bases that match TRBD1. Germline CDR1 LNHDA, CDR2 SQIVND (reference sequence). With V trimmed by 3 bases and J by 11 bases, 9 bases remained unmatched. The CDR3 has 14 amino acids. CDR3 in amino acids: CASSIGQGLRAQHF. Here the CDR3 DNA reads TGTGCCAGTAGTATTGGACAGGGCTTGAGAGCCCAGCATTTT.

The genes are TRBV13 and TRBJ2-1, with TRBD2 identical over 9 bases. The CDR3 sequence is 15 residues long. The germline CDR1 and CDR2 sequences are PRHDT and FYEKMQ (reference sequence). J was trimmed by 8 bases and V by 7 bases; bases with no gene match: 12. CDR3 DNA: TGTGCCAGCAACGCCGGGACTAGCAATCTGGATGAGCAGTTCTTC. Its protein is CASNAGTSNLDEQFF.

The CDR3 DNA reads as TGTGCCTGGAGTCGGGGGGGCGGCTACAATGAGCAGTTCTTC. Translated: CAWSRGGGYNEQFF. This chain joins TRBV30 and TRBJ2-1; the match to TRBD2 covers 8 bases. Per germline, CDR1 GTSNPN and CDR2 SVGIG (reference sequence). J lost 3 bases, V lost 2 bases, and 3 bases had no gene match. This CDR3 is built from 14 residues.

The table lists this clone with a count of one. The chain carries TRBV2 and TRBJ2-1; unclear D gene. Germline CDR1 is SNHLY and CDR2 is FYNNEI. This CDR3 has 13 amino acids. With 6 bases removed from V and 7 bases from J, the gap between germline ends came to 13 bases. The CDR3 coding sequence is TGTGCCAGCAGCCAAGAATCCGGGAATGAGCAGTTCTTC. It yields the protein CASSQESGNEQFF.

The chain joins TRBV6-5 to TRBJ2-2; 7 nucleotides agree with TRBD1. The CDR3 is 13 residues long. V was pared by 6 bases and J by 13 bases, with 11 bases of the junction left unmatched. Germline V CDR1 and CDR2: MNHEY, SVGAGI. Here the CDR3 DNA reads TGTGCCAGCAGCTATTCCCAGGGGGATTGGCTGTTTTTT. Translated, it gives CASSYSQGDWLFF.

This clone has a handful of counts. This chain links TRBV11-2 with TRBJ1-2; 9 nucleotides align to TRBD1. From germline, CDR1 is SGHAT and CDR2 FQNNGV. The CDR3 loop spans 15 amino acids. The V segment lost 5 bases and the J segment 3 bases; nucleotides outside the gene matches: 7. The CDR3 protein is CASSPRGQGHYGYTF. The CDR3 DNA follows: TGTGCCAGCAGCCCTAGGGGACAGGGACACTATGGCTACACCTTC.

There are a few counts of this clone. Other DNA sequences in the sample encode the same CDR3. The chain is built from TRBV5-1 and TRBJ2-3, with D uncertain. The V gene lost 1 base and the J gene lost 5 bases, with 11 bases spanning the gap. CDR1 and CDR2 (germline): SGHRS, YFSETQ. CDR3 length: 14 amino acids. The CDR3 DNA reads TGCGCCAGCAGCTTGATACAGCTGGGAGATACGCAGTATTTT. Its protein product is CASSLIQLGDTQYF.

The rearrangement uses TRBV30 and TRBJ2-2; the match to TRBD1 covers 9 bases. In germline, CDR1 is GTSNPN, CDR2 SVGIG (reference sequence). This CDR3 spans 14 amino acids. The J segment lost 8 bases and the V segment lost 2 bases, leaving 6 bases of the junction unmatched. The DNA for the CDR3 is TGTGCCTGGAGTCCGGGACAGGGTGGGGGGGAGCTGTTTTTT. As protein: CAWSPGQGGGELFF.

V is TRBV6-5 and J is TRBJ2-5; D is possibly TRBD2 (6 bases). The end of the DNA is better explained by TRBJ2-7, so the J call may be wrong. This CDR3 is 15 amino acids long. Germline V gene sequence: CDR1 MNHEY, CDR2 SVGAGI. Here the CDR3 reads CASSHRQRRDYEQYF. The CDR3 nucleotides are TGTGCCAGCAGCCATCGGCAGCGGAGGGACTACGAGCAGTACTTC.

V gene TRBV9 combines with J gene TRBJ2-1; D gene unclear. Germline-derived CDR1 and CDR2 are SGDLS and YYNGEE. Trimming left V 1 base short and J 8 bases short, with 4 bases between. This CDR3 spans 11 amino acids. The CDR3 region is CASSVSHEQFF. CDR3 coding DNA: TGTGCCAGCAGCGTAAGCCATGAGCAGTTCTTC.

The chain links TRBV18 to TRBJ2-5; D gene ambiguous. V was trimmed by 2 bases and J by 4 bases, leaving 11 bases between them. The CDR3 runs 14 residues. Germline CDR1 reads KGHSH; CDR2 reads LQKENI. CDR3 sequence (DNA): TGTGCCAGCTCACCAGAAGCACTCCTAGAGACCCAGTACTTC. Protein: CASSPEALLETQYF.

V usage is TRBV19 and J usage is TRBJ1-4, with D perhaps matching TRBD1 (6 bases). The V gene lost 5 bases and the J gene lost 8 bases, with 18 bases spanning the gap. The CDR3 runs 15 residues. The germline V gene encodes CDR1 LNHDA and CDR2 SQIVND (reference sequence). In nucleotides, the CDR3 is TGTGCCAGTAGTCACCCGAGGCAGGGGAACGAAAAACTGTTTTTT. Amino acid sequence: CASSHPRQGNEKLFF.